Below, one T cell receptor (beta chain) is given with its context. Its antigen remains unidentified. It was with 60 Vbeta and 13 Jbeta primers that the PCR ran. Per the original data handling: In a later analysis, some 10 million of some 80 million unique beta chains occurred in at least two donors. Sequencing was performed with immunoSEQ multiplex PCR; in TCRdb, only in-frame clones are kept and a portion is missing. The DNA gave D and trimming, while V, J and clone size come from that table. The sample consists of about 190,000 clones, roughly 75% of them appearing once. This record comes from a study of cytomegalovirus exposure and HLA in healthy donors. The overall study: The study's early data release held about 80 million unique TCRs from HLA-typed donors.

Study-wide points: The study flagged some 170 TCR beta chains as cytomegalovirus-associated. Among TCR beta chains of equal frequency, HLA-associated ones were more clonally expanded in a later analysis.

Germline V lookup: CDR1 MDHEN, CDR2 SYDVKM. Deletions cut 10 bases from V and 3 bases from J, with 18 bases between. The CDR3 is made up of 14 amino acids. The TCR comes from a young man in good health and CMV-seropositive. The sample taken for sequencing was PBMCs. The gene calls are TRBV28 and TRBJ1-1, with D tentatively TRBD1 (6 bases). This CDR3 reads CATGRGARDTEAFF. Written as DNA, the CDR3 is TGTGCCACAGGGCGGGGGGCGCGGGACACTGAAGCTTTCTTT.